One and the same sample provided the 22 T cell receptor beta chains below, sequenced in a study of cytomegalovirus exposure and HLA in healthy donors. PCR amplification relied on 60 Vbeta primers (plus 13 Jbeta primers). Assay: immunoSEQ multiplex PCR; the TCRdb copy retains only in-frame clones and omits some. The repertoire table contains 100,000 to 150,000 clones. The sequenced sample was PBMCs. The origin of the receptors is a woman in her thirties or forties in good health and CMV-seropositive.

This rearrangement joins TRBV5-1 to TRBJ2-5; 14 bases map to TRBD2. The CDR3 has 17 amino acids. Losses at the gene ends were 4 bases for V and 5 bases for J; bases not matched to a gene: 10. Germline assignment: CDR1 SGHRS and CDR2 YFSETQ. The CDR3 here is CASSRRGTSGSGETQYF. CDR3 DNA sequence: TGCGCCAGCAGCCGCCGCGGGACTAGCGGGAGTGGGGAGACCCAGTACTTC.

This chain joins TRBV6-5 and TRBJ1-1, with D tentatively TRBD1 (5 bases). Germline lookup yields CDR1 MNHEY and CDR2 SVGAGI. This CDR3 has 12 amino acids. Deletions cut 8 bases from V and 7 bases from J, with 14 bases between. This chain's CDR3 is CASGRGGLEAFF. The CDR3 DNA reads TGTGCCAGCGGGAGGGGAGGACTTGAAGCTTTCTTT.

The chain uses TRBV7-9 and TRBJ1-2; tentatively, D is TRBD1 (6 bases). In germline, CDR1 is SEHNR, CDR2 FQNEAQ (reference sequence). V dropped 0 bases and J dropped 7 bases, with 15 bases sitting between them. This CDR3 region has 15 residues. The CDR3 DNA is TGTGCCAGCAGCTTAGCGCGGGGGGCAACGGGTGGCTACACCTTC. This translates into CASSLARGATGGYTF.

Of note for this clone: Within the sample, other DNA sequences also encode this same CDR3. The DNA for the CDR3 is TGTGCCAGCAGTGACTCATTAGGGGAAGACGAGCAGTACTTC. This codes for CASSDSLGEDEQYF. The chain links TRBV6-4 to TRBJ2-5; a weak D match, TRBD1 (5 bases). The J call is in doubt because the DNA end fits TRBJ2-7 better. The CDR3 runs to 14 residues. CDR1 and CDR2 from the germline V gene are MRHNA and SNTAGT.

This chain connects TRBV28 to TRBJ2-7; D gene unclear. Between the trimmed V and J ends, which lost 2 bases and 7 bases, there was a span of 6 bases. Germline CDR1 MDHEN, CDR2 SYDVKM. This CDR3 contains 11 residues. In nucleotides, the CDR3 is TGTGCCAGCAGTTTACTCCGGGAGCAGTACTTC. Its protein is CASSLLREQYF.

The rearrangement joins TRBV18 to TRBJ2-5; D remains unclear. Germline V CDR1 and CDR2: KGHSH, LQKENI. V lost 3 bases and J 9 bases, leaving 11 bases between the germline ends. This CDR3 comprises 12 residues. The CDR3 region has the DNA TGTGCCAGCTCACCGAGCGATACTCCCCAGTACTTC. Encoded protein: CASSPSDTPQYF.

This chain connects TRBV30 to TRBJ2-3; 8 bases match TRBD1. The CDR3 is made up of 13 amino acids. V lost 4 bases, J lost 3 bases, and 3 bases stayed unmatched. CDR1 and CDR2 from the germline V gene are GTSNPN and SVGIG (reference sequence). CDR3 sequence reads: CAWTQGATDTQYF. The CDR3 DNA is TGTGCCTGGACGCAGGGGGCAACAGATACGCAGTATTTT.

The V call is TRBV7-9, the J call TRBJ1-4; D ambiguous. Per the germline V gene, CDR1 is SEHNR and CDR2 is FQNEAQ (reference sequence). Trimming stripped 1 base from V and 3 bases from J, with 15 bases between. The CDR3 contains 17 residues. In DNA form, the CDR3 reads TGTGCCAGCAGCTTAGGGGAGCTCGGCGGACCTAATGAAAAACTGTTTTTT. Its translation: CASSLGELGGPNEKLFF. Full variable domain (rest looked up from reference TRBV7-9 and TRBJ1-4): DTGVSQNPRHKITKRGQNVTFRCDPISEHNRLYWYRQTLGQGPEFLTYFQNEAQLEKSRLLSDRFSAERPKGSFSTLEIQRTEQGDSAMYLCASSLGELGGPNEKLFFGSGTQLSVL.

The V gene is TRBV29-1, the J gene TRBJ2-5, with D maybe TRBD2 (5 bases). The CDR3 length is 14 residues. V was trimmed by 0 bases and J by 5 bases, leaving 13 bases between them. Germline V gene data show CDR1 as SQVTM and CDR2 as ANQGSEA. CDR3 nucleotides: TGCAGCGTTGAAGAGGGATCTCGAGGGGAGACCCAGTACTTC. It yields the protein CSVEEGSRGETQYF.

The rearrangement uses TRBV19 and TRBJ2-1, with 7 bases lining up with TRBD1. J gave up 0 bases and V 3 bases, and 5 bases lay outside the gene matches. This CDR3 contains 16 residues. CDR1 LNHDA and CDR2 SQIVND come from the germline V gene (reference sequence). The CDR3 bases are TGTGCCAGTAGTATTGAGGGACAGAGCTCCTACAATGAGCAGTTCTTC. Translation: CASSIEGQSSYNEQFF.

This chain joins TRBV9 and TRBJ1-2; 7 bases are a match to TRBD1. The CDR3 extends over 14 amino acids. The germline V gene encodes CDR1 SGDLS and CDR2 YYNGEE. V was pared by 3 bases and J by 6 bases, with 8 bases of the junction left unmatched. CDR3 sequence: CASSAPTGVDGYTF. CDR3 bases: TGTGCCAGCAGCGCTCCTACAGGGGTTGATGGCTACACCTTC.

V gene TRBV28 combines with J gene TRBJ1-2; TRBD1 might be the D (6 bases). The CDR3 spans 15 residues. Germline CDR1 MDHEN, CDR2 SYDVKM. Deletions cut 2 bases from V and 4 bases from J, with 14 bases between. As DNA, the CDR3 is TGTGCCAGCAGTTTACCGGGGGGCGAGGTCTATGGCTACACCTTC. The encoded protein is CASSLPGGEVYGYTF.

CDR3 coding DNA: TGCAGCACGGGACTAGCGGGAGCGGAGCAGTTCTTC. It yields the protein CSTGLAGAEQFF. The V gene is TRBV29-1, the J gene TRBJ2-1; 14 bases line up with TRBD2. V shed 8 bases and J 10 bases; nucleotides not matched to a gene: 4. The germline CDR1 and CDR2 sequences are SQVTM and ANQGSEA. The CDR3 loop spans 12 amino acids.

This chain uses TRBV6-5 with TRBJ2-7; 9 bases are a match to TRBD1. This CDR3 comprises 14 residues. Germline V gives CDR1 MNHEY, CDR2 SVGAGI. J was trimmed by 2 bases and V by 8 bases; bases with no gene match: 7. CDR3 bases: TGTGCCAGCCATCCCGGGACAGGGCCCTACGAGCAGTACTTC. Translation: CASHPGTGPYEQYF.

The chain combines TRBV5-1 with TRBJ2-7; possibly TRBD1 for D (6 bases). The CDR3 totals 15 residues. In germline, CDR1 is SGHRS, CDR2 YFSETQ. The V end lost 3 bases, the J end lost 0 bases, and 13 bases lay between the germline ends. The CDR3 sequence is CASSSTGPISYEQYF. The CDR3 nucleotides are TGCGCCAGCAGCTCTACAGGGCCCATCTCCTACGAGCAGTACTTC.

The chain carries TRBV6-1 and TRBJ2-3; 9 bases fit TRBD2. Germline loops: CDR1 MNHNS, CDR2 SASEGT. V was clipped by 1 base and J by 3 bases; unmatched bases: 2. The CDR3 length is 15 residues. This chain's CDR3 is CASSEGAGGTDTQYF. DNA for the CDR3: TGTGCCAGCAGTGAAGGGGCGGGAGGGACAGATACGCAGTATTTT.

This chain links TRBV5-6 with TRBJ2-1; TRBD1 aligns across 9 bases. Germline V gives CDR1 SGHDT, CDR2 YYEEEE. V lost 1 base, J lost 1 base, and 6 bases stayed unmatched. This CDR3 spans 17 amino acids. CDR3 coding DNA: TGTGCCAGCAGCTTGTACGTGGACAGGGGATCCTACAATGAGCAGTTCTTC. Amino acids: CASSLYVDRGSYNEQFF.

The chain carries TRBV7-3 and TRBJ2-1; D call uncertain. CDR1 and CDR2 from the germline V gene are SGHTA and FQGTGA. The CDR3 totals 13 residues. V was pared by 1 base and J by 5 bases, with 6 bases between. CDR3 loop: CASSLSQNNEQFF. The CDR3 region has the DNA TGTGCCAGCAGCTTAAGTCAGAACAATGAGCAGTTCTTC.

The chain recombines TRBV4-1 with TRBJ2-3; 7 bases match TRBD1. CDR1 is MGHRA and CDR2 is YSYEKL in the germline V gene. There are 16 residues in the CDR3. With V trimmed by 4 bases and J by 0 bases, 7 bases remained unmatched. The CDR3 bases are TGCGCCAGCAGCCCTATACCGGGACAGAGCACAGATACGCAGTATTTT. This sequence encodes CASSPIPGQSTDTQYF.

The gene calls are TRBV6-1 and TRBJ2-5; possibly TRBD1 for D (6 bases). Looked up from germline, CDR1 is MNHNS and CDR2 is SASEGT. The CDR3 has 15 amino acids. Trimming cost V 2 bases and J 0 bases, with 10 bases left between them. This CDR3 is CASSESDSHQETQYF. The DNA for the CDR3 is TGTGCCAGCAGTGAATCGGACAGCCACCAAGAGACCCAGTACTTC.

The V call is TRBV6-6, the J call TRBJ2-7; D uncertain. Trimming cost V 4 bases and J 6 bases, with 10 bases left between them. Germline loops: CDR1 MNHNY, CDR2 SVGAGI (reference sequence). This CDR3 comprises 12 residues. The CDR3 sequence is CASSSVAPEQYF. CDR3 bases: TGTGCCAGCAGTTCCGTGGCTCCCGAGCAGTACTTC.

The rearrangement links TRBV11-3 to TRBJ2-7, with a possible D match to TRBD1 (5 bases). The germline CDR1 and CDR2 sequences are SGHNT and YENEEA. Trimming shortened V by 1 base and J by 5 bases, and 9 bases separated the two germline ends. This CDR3 is built from 13 residues. CDR3 DNA: TGTGCCAGCAGCTTAGGGGGCTGGGACGAGCAGTACTTC. It codes for CASSLGGWDEQYF.